The T cell receptor beta chain under discussion was sequenced for a study of CD8 T cells in ankylosing spondylitis. There are 16 residues in the CDR3. Germline-derived CDR1 and CDR2 are SGHRS and YFSETQ. The V end lost 2 bases, the J end lost 0 bases, and 12 bases lay between the germline ends. The authors made TCR beta libraries by quantitative 5'-RACE with molecular barcodes. TCRdb recomputed calls from the 5' RACE reads with MiXCR, one row per CDR3 protein. Of 450,000 or so distinct CDR3 sequences in the sample, more than 25% were seen once. This clonotype has just a few counts. Its antigen is as yet unknown. Notes on the study in general: CD8+ disease-linked clones were present at relatively low frequencies in blood. One TCR beta motif, made up of roughly eight highly homologous variants, appeared characteristic of ankylosing spondylitis blood.

This TCR came from a male donor with ankylosing spondylitis. The sequencing input was blood, either unsorted or a sorted T cell fraction (not recorded which). V usage is TRBV5-1 and J usage is TRBJ2-1; D might be TRBD1 (6 bases). The CDR3 DNA follows: TGCGCCAGCAGCTTTGGCGACAGGAGCTCCTACAATGAGCAGTTCTTC. It yields the protein CASSFGDRSSYNEQFF.